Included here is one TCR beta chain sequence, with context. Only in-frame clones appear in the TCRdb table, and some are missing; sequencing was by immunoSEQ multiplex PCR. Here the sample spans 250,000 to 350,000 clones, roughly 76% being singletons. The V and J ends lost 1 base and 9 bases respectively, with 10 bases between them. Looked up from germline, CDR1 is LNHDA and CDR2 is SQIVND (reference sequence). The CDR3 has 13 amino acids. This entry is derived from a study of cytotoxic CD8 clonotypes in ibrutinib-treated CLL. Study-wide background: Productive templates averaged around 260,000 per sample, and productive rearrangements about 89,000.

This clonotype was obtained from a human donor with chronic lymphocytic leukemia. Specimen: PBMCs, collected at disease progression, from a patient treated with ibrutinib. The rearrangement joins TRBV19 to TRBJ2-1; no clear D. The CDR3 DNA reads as TGTGCCAGTAGTATAGGGGATTCCCCTGAGCAGTTCTTC. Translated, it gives CASSIGDSPEQFF.